This T cell receptor beta chain came from a study of T cell responses to AZD1222 COVID-19 vaccine. General observations from the study: Samples come after the peak T cell response, not at day 14.

Profiling relied on immunoSEQ multiplex PCR, and the TCRdb table lists in-frame clones only, not all of them. The data hold 120,000 to 150,000 clones, with approximately 90% observed a single time. Comment on this clone: The antigen is unknown.

Per the germline V gene, CDR1 is SNHLY and CDR2 is FYNNEI. V gave up 6 bases and J gave up 5 bases, with 14 bases separating them. The CDR3 is 14 amino acids. The source of this sequence is an adult who received the AZD1222 COVID-19 vaccine. This rearrangement joins TRBV2 to TRBJ1-5; TRBD1 is a possible D gene (5 bases). The sequencing here drew on peripheral blood, taken 28 days after the second AZD1222 dose. The CDR3 DNA is TGTGCCAGCAGCGGCACGGGGGAAGATCAGCCCCAGCATTTT. Translating it yields CASSGTGEDQPQHF.